The clone carrying this T cell receptor (beta chain) was picked up a small number of times. Its antigen remains unknown. TCRdb passed the 5' RACE reads through MiXCR, listing each CDR3 protein once. The sample has approximately 100,000 distinct CDR3 sequences; 20% to 30% are singletons. Germline CDR1 is SGHTA and CDR2 is FQGNSA. The V end lost 1 base, the J end lost 0 bases, and 10 bases lay between the germline ends. This CDR3 contains 16 residues. This entry is derived from a study of T-cell memory formation after mild COVID-19. Whole-study findings and limits: There were some responding clones in pre-infection memory, which suggested that cross-reactive memory had joined.

This TCR came from a man younger than 35 who had mild COVID-19 (a few samples of this study predate the infection). Cell type and time point are not known. The sample taken for sequencing was PBMCs or a T cell subset sorted from them (not recorded which). The rearrangement links TRBV7-2 to TRBJ2-1; perhaps TRBD2 as D (6 bases). The CDR3 protein is CASSLVAGSSYNEQFF. DNA of the CDR3: TGTGCCAGCAGCTTAGTGGCCGGGAGCTCCTACAATGAGCAGTTCTTC.